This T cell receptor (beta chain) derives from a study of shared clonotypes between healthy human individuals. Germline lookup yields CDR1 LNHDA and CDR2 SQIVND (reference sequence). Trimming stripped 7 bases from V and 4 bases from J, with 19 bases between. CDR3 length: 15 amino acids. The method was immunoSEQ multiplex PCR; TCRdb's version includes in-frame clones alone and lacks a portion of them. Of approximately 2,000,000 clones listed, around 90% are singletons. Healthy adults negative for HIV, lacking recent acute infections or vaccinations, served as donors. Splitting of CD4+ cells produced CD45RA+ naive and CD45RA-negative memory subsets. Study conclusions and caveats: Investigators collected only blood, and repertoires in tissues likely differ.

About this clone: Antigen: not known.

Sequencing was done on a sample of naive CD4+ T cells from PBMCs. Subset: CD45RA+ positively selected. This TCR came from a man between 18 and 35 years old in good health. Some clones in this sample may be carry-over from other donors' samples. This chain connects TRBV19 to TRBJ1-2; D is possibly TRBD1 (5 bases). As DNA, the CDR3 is TGTGCCAGTACCCCCGGCGGGGGGATCATCTATGGCTACACCTTC. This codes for CASTPGGGIIYGYTF.